The subject of this entry is one T cell receptor (beta chain). Its target antigen remains unknown. No base-level quality is on record; no much larger clone is a single base apart. This entry comes from a study of blood T cells in healthy people across ages (dated by TCRdb to the mid-2010s). At the level of the whole study: Template switching captured roughly one uniquely barcoded TCR beta cDNA molecule per two T cells in model experiments. To avoid experimental bias, donors of different ages were randomly spread across the sequencing lanes. Four age groups were formed from the donors: young (average approximately 15 years), middle-aged (roughly 38), aged (under 70) and long-lived (around 80). The study analyzed two additional independent replicas of 1 million unique cDNA reads from the same blood draw for two donors, one aged 18 to 30 and one aged 80 or older. The study measured age-related changes in TCR beta repertoire diversity using deep sequencing normalized with unique cDNA molecular identifiers. Results the study describes overall, beyond this receptor: Because the CMV infection status of the donors was unknown, age-related changes in expanded clonotypes may potentially have been confounded. The long-lived group showed more naive CD4+ T cells, fewer expanded clones and increased TCR diversity than the aged group, suggesting age selection. A strong correlation was found between observed TCR beta diversity and the percentage of naive T cells measured by flow cytometry. Since profiling was done on bulk unsorted PBMCs, naive and antigen-experienced compartments could not be conclusively compared. Estimates of total diversity from one million sequenced T cells were regarded as lower bounds and underestimates. Observed TCR beta diversity per million T cells fell roughly linearly with age, and a significant reduction was already apparent by age about 43.

The protocol used for the library was 5' RACE. The sequencing machine was an Illumina HiSeq 2500. A second about 7 to 12 cycle PCR used a sample-barcoded 5' primer and a J-beta primer mix. Each TCR beta cDNA molecule received a unique molecular identifier from a template-switch 5' adaptor carrying 12 random nucleotides. Each sample yielded at least 2.5 million CDR3-containing paired-end reads. First-strand cDNA was synthesized from all RNA with the Mint cDNA synthesis kit, primed by a TRBC-specific oligonucleotide. Following uracil-DNA glycosylase treatment, a first 18-cycle PCR with universal primers M1SS and BC2_uni_R was performed on all cDNA. The original methods were these. Normalization of each sample was performed by random selection of 1 million high-quality reads, each carrying a distinct molecular identifier. Instead of being binned into consensus sequences, reads that shared molecular identifiers were thrown out. MiTCR, with a Q25 quality threshold and the strictest error-elimination algorithm, was used for CDR3 identification, clonotype clustering and error correction. A nonparametric unseen species model with Euler transformation was used to estimate a lower bound on total TCR beta diversity. TCRdb passed the public sequencing reads through fastp at Q25 and MiXCR, retaining productive beta sequences. Every distinct CDR3 protein forms one entry, paired with its most common genes and DNA. None of the V and J calls come from the authors' own analysis; TCRdb made them. The sample has hundreds of thousands of distinct CDR3 sequences on record, 32% of them singletons. The leading ten clones occupy about 16% of the sample.

Inclusive of the bounding cysteine and phenylalanine, the CDR3 is 15 residues long. Only the CDR3 DNA is retained, 45 bases long and in frame from the first base. V lost 5 bases and J lost 11 bases, and the count of bases not matched to a germline gene is 15. The CDR1 and CDR2 encoded by the germline V gene are SGHAT and FQNNGV. The 35 to 40 donors, aged 6 to 90 years, were systemically healthy Caucasian individuals from Russia. Each donor gave ten milliliters of peripheral blood, drawn into EDTA-treated Vacutainer tubes. Ficoll-Paque density-gradient centrifugation was used to isolate PBMCs, with at least 7 million obtained per sample. Total RNA was extracted from PBMCs with Trizol reagent, with at least 5 micrograms obtained per sample. For every donor, flow cytometry on a PBMC aliquot measured the percentage of naive CD45RAhigh/CD27high T cells.

The chain uses TRBV11-2 and TRBJ2-5, and 9 bases in between align with TRBD2. The sequenced sample was blood. The receptor's source is a woman aged 80 or over in good health. Donor details come from another sample of the same person, matched by shared clones. The CDR3 has the sequence CASSRSGGHNNEQYF. The DNA sequence is TGTGCCAGCAGCCGCAGCGGGGGGCACAACAATGAGCAGTACTTC.